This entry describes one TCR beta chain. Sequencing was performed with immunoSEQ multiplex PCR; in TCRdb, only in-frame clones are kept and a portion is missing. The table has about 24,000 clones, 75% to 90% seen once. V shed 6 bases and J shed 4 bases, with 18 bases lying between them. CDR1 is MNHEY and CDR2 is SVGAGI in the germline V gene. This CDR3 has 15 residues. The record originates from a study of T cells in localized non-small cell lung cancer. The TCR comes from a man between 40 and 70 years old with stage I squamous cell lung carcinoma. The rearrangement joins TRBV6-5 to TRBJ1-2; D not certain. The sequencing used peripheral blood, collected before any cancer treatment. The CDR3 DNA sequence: TGTGCCAGCAGCCCCTCCTCCAACCCCCTCTATGGCTACACCTTC. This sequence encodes CASSPSSNPLYGYTF.